The rows below give T cell receptor beta chains drawn from one sample of a study of cytotoxic CD8 clonotypes in ibrutinib-treated CLL. TCRdb's table, derived via immunoSEQ multiplex PCR, lists solely in-frame clones and lacks some. Of about 140,000 clones in the sample, over 75% are singletons; the top ten hold approximately 7.6%. The specimen comprised PBMCs, sampled after 36 months of ibrutinib treatment. The receptors shown here come from a human donor with chronic lymphocytic leukemia. Both conserved end residues are part of each CDR3. The D gene is left open where the match is weak. Clone size is given for some rows only: seen once, a few or many times, or a class if the clone is expanded.

>-|TRBJ2-5|TRBV30|-
CAWGRETQYF
TGTGCCTGGGGTCGAGAGACCCAGTACTTC
>-|TRBJ1-1|TRBV10-2|-
CASSEAGEAFF
TGCGCCAGCAGTGAGGCAGGGGAAGCTTTCTTT
>-|TRBJ2-1|TRBV29-1|TRBD2
CSVGGLAGGPSYNEQFF
TGCAGCGTTGGAGGACTAGCGGGGGGTCCTTCCTACAATGAGCAGTTCTTC
>few|TRBJ2-2|TRBV9|-
CASSVVPGELFF
TGTGCCAGCAGCGTAGTGCCCGGGGAGCTGTTTTTT
>-|TRBJ2-1|TRBV7-9|TRBD2
CASSLDLGAGLYNEQFF
TGTGCCAGCAGCTTAGATCTTGGAGCGGGGCTATACAATGAGCAGTTCTTC
>-|TRBJ1-2|TRBV6-5|-
CASSYSINQYYGYTF
TGTGCCAGCAGTTACTCGATAAATCAATACTATGGCTACACCTTC
>-|TRBJ1-1|TRBV29-1|-
CSVEKWGAGNTEAFF
TGCAGCGTTGAAAAATGGGGGGCGGGTAACACTGAAGCTTTCTTT
>-|TRBJ2-7|TRBV30|TRBD1
CAWTGGPPYEQYF
TGTGCCTGGACAGGGGGCCCACCCTACGAGCAGTACTTC
>once|TRBJ2-3|TRBV19|TRBD2
CASSVGRRLAGSTDTQYF
TGTGCCAGTAGTGTCGGTAGAAGACTAGCGGGAAGCACAGATACGCAGTATTTT
>-|TRBJ2-3|TRBV5-1|-
CASSWSGSSTDTQYF
TGCGCCAGCAGCTGGAGCGGATCTAGCACAGATACGCAGTATTTT
>-|TRBJ2-3|TRBV4-2|-
CASSQAAGTTDTQYF
TGTGCCAGCAGCCAAGCGGCGGGGACCACAGATACGCAGTATTTT
>many|TRBJ1-2|TRBV28|-
CASLIEGYGYTF
TGTGCCAGCCTTATTGAGGGTTATGGCTACACCTTC
>once|TRBJ2-2|TRBV5-4|TRBD1
CASSFHQGAATGELFF
TGTGCCAGCAGCTTCCACCAGGGGGCGGCCACCGGGGAGCTGTTTTTT
>-|TRBJ2-3|TRBV5-1|-
CASSLGLAGTQRGDTQYF
TGCGCCAGCAGCTTGGGGTTGGCCGGGACCCAAAGGGGCGATACGCAGTATTTT
>-|TRBJ2-7|TRBV6-6|TRBD2
CASSKRLAGGAEQYF
TGTGCCAGCAGTAAGCGACTAGCGGGAGGGGCCGAGCAGTACTTC
>few|TRBJ2-2|TRBV13|TRBD1
CASSRQGITGELFF
TGTGCCAGCAGCCGACAGGGGATCACCGGGGAGCTGTTTTTT
>-|TRBJ2-1|TRBV27|-
CASTGWGYNEQFF
TGTGCCAGTACAGGTTGGGGGTACAATGAGCAGTTCTTC
>-|TRBJ1-1|TRBV5-1|-
CASSLSGEMNTEAFF
TGCGCCAGCAGCTTGTCAGGGGAAATGAACACTGAAGCTTTCTTT
>-|TRBJ2-1|TRBV7-9|-
CASSLAGSTWDNEQFF
TGTGCCAGCAGCTTAGCGGGGTCAACCTGGGACAATGAGCAGTTCTTC
>-|TRBJ1-1|TRBV28|TRBD1
CASSLQGTEAFF
TGTGCCAGCAGCTTACAGGGGACTGAAGCTTTCTTT
>-|TRBJ2-2|TRBV2|TRBD1
CAIQAYRGRNTGELFF
TGTGCCATCCAAGCCTACAGGGGGCGGAACACCGGGGAGCTGTTTTTT
>-|TRBJ1-1|TRBV7-9|TRBD1
CASSPTGGTEAFF
TGTGCCAGCAGCCCAACAGGGGGCACTGAAGCTTTCTTT
>-|TRBJ2-1|TRBV6-5|TRBD2
CASSYSTSGSYNEQFF
TGTGCCAGCAGTTACTCCACTAGCGGATCCTACAATGAGCAGTTCTTC
>-|TRBJ2-7|TRBV28|-
CASSHLGNEQYF
TGTGCCAGCAGTCACTTGGGAAACGAGCAGTACTTC
>-|TRBJ2-3|TRBV5-1|TRBD1
CASSQTGASTDTQYF
TGCGCCAGCAGCCAAACAGGGGCTAGCACAGATACGCAGTATTTT
>-|TRBJ1-1|TRBV4-1|TRBD1
CASSLRTGAMNTEAFF
TGCGCCAGCAGCCTCCGGACAGGAGCCATGAACACTGAAGCTTTCTTT
>-|TRBJ1-5|TRBV7-6|-
CASSLAGGSNQPQHF
TGTGCCAGCAGCTTAGCGGGGGGTAGCAATCAGCCCCAGCATTTT
>-|TRBJ1-4|TRBV30|TRBD1
CAWRGQSNEKLFF
TGTGCCTGGAGGGGACAGAGTAATGAAAAACTGTTTTTT
>-|TRBJ1-6|TRBV2|-
CASSVLGGPVSPLHF
TGTGCCAGCAGTGTTTTGGGGGGCCCTGTGTCACCCCTCCACTTT
>-|TRBJ2-7|TRBV6-5|-
CASSYGGSYEQYF
TGTGCCAGCAGTTACGGGGGATCCTACGAGCAGTACTTC
>-|TRBJ1-3|TRBV7-8|-
CASSSLTPDWIGNTIYF
TGTGCCAGCAGCTCTCTAACACCCGATTGGATTGGAAACACCATATATTTT
>-|TRBJ2-2|TRBV10-2|TRBD2
CASNPGFGGRAGELFF
TGCGCCAGCAACCCCGGCTTCGGCGGGAGGGCCGGGGAGCTGTTTTTT
>-|TRBJ1-5|TRBV7-9|-
CASSLWGSNQPQHF
TGTGCCAGCAGCTTATGGGGTAGCAATCAGCCCCAGCATTTT
>-|TRBJ2-1|TRBV19|-
CASSIGGGWNEQFF
TGTGCCAGTAGTATCGGTGGGGGCTGGAATGAGCAGTTCTTC
>-|TRBJ2-5|TRBV18|-
CASSPPGGGGQETQYF
TGTGCCAGCTCACCCCCAGGGGGGGGCGGACAAGAGACCCAGTACTTC
>-|TRBJ1-1|TRBV10-3|-
CAISERAVGMNTEAFF
TGTGCCATCAGTGAAAGGGCCGTTGGGATGAACACTGAAGCTTTCTTT
>few|TRBJ2-6|TRBV4-2|-
CASSHDDSSGANVLTF
TGTGCCAGCAGCCATGATGATAGCTCTGGGGCCAACGTCCTGACTTTC
>-|TRBJ2-5|TRBV4-2|TRBD2
CASSQEPSGRVGETQYF
TGTGCCAGCAGCCAAGAGCCTAGCGGGAGAGTAGGTGAGACCCAGTACTTC
>few|TRBJ2-5|TRBV6-5|-
CASSSSLGPVETQYF
TGTGCCAGCAGTTCATCGCTAGGACCGGTAGAGACCCAGTACTTC
>few|TRBJ1-2|TRBV5-1|-
CASSALWNYGYTF
TGCGCCAGCAGTGCCCTATGGAACTATGGCTACACCTTC
>few|TRBJ1-3|TRBV28|TRBD1
CASTPTGSGNTIYF
TGTGCCAGCACCCCGACAGGGTCTGGAAACACCATATATTTT
>once|TRBJ2-3|TRBV2|-
CASTRGQGADTQYF
TGTGCCAGCACCCGGGGCCAGGGCGCAGATACGCAGTATTTT
>-|TRBJ1-5|TRBV15|-
CATSRDQSRTNQPQHF
TGTGCCACCAGCAGAGATCAATCCAGGACCAATCAGCCCCAGCATTTT
>-|TRBJ1-1|TRBV15|-
CATSSVNAGSEAFF
TGTGCCACCAGCAGCGTCAACGCCGGAAGTGAAGCTTTCTTT
>-|TRBJ2-1|TRBV30|-
CACTLRSSYNEQFF
TGTGCCTGCACCCTGAGGAGCTCCTACAATGAGCAGTTCTTC
>-|TRBJ2-3|TRBV27|TRBD2
CASSRLAGGPTDTQYF
TGTGCCAGCAGTAGGCTAGCGGGAGGTCCCACAGATACGCAGTATTTT
>-|TRBJ2-7|TRBV10-1|TRBD2
CASSESWREGPYEQYF
TGCGCCAGCAGTGAGTCGTGGCGGGAGGGCCCCTACGAGCAGTACTTC
>few|TRBJ1-1|TRBV7-8|-
CASSGTNTEAFF
TGTGCCAGCAGCGGCACGAACACTGAAGCTTTCTTT
>-|TRBJ1-2|TRBV19|TRBD1
CASKLYGQAPYGYTF
TGTGCCAGTAAGTTATACGGACAGGCCCCCTATGGCTACACCTTC
>-|TRBJ2-7|TRBV29-1|TRBD2
CSVAQTSVSSYEQYF
TGCAGCGTAGCTCAGACTAGCGTAAGCTCCTACGAGCAGTACTTC
>many|TRBJ1-1|TRBV5-1|-
CASSLGVRSEAFF
TGCGCCAGCAGCTTGGGGGTGAGGTCTGAAGCTTTCTTT
>-|TRBJ1-2|TRBV19|-
CASSMNLGYTF
TGTGCCAGTAGTATGAACCTTGGCTACACCTTC
>-|TRBJ2-7|TRBV12-5|-
CASGLVCIRVNEQYF
TGTGCTAGTGGTTTGGTATGTATCAGGGTCAACGAGCAGTACTTC